These 10 T cell receptor beta chains were all obtained from the same sample, sequenced in a study of T cell responses to AZD1222 COVID-19 vaccine. This table comes from immunoSEQ multiplex PCR, and its TCRdb copy is limited to in-frame clones, with some not included. The table has 95,000 to 150,000 clones, approximately 85% seen once; the top ten hold approximately 5.9%. Material: peripheral blood, obtained on day 0 of AZD1222 vaccination. These receptors came from an adult in good health.

The V and J genes are TRBV2 and TRBJ1-1; no clear D. Germline assignment: CDR1 SNHLY and CDR2 FYNNEI. The CDR3 is made up of 15 amino acids. V was pared by 3 bases and J by 1 base, with 12 bases between. The CDR3 DNA reads as TGTGCCAGCAGTGACAACTGGCGGGGGAACACTGAAGCTTTCTTT. Its protein is CASSDNWRGNTEAFF.

The chain has TRBV11-3 and TRBJ1-4; D might be TRBD1 (6 bases). Germline CDR1 and CDR2: SGHNT and YENEEA. The CDR3 consists of 16 residues. Trimming pared 5 bases from V and 5 bases from J, leaving 18 bases between. CDR3 amino acids: CASSPSSLRGNEKLFF. The CDR3 DNA reads TGTGCCAGCAGCCCATCCTCTCTGAGGGGGAATGAAAAACTGTTTTTT.

V and J are TRBV10-3 and TRBJ1-5, with unresolved D. V was clipped by 0 bases and J by 6 bases, with 3 bases between them. The CDR3 runs 12 residues. Germline V lookup: CDR1 ENHRY, CDR2 SYGVKD. The CDR3 DNA reads TGTGCCATCAGTGAGTCCGGTCAGCCCCAGCATTTT. Its translation is CAISESGQPQHF.

V is TRBV10-3 and J is TRBJ2-3, with 10 bases matching TRBD1. From germline, CDR1 is ENHRY and CDR2 SYGVKD. This CDR3 contains 14 residues. V was clipped by 7 bases and J by 4 bases; unmatched bases: 5. As DNA, the CDR3 is TGTGCCATCACCCCCGGGACAGGGGCAGATACGCAGTATTTT. Translating gives CAITPGTGADTQYF.

The rearrangement joins TRBV5-1 to TRBJ2-7, with 9 nucleotides matching TRBD1. The V segment lost 2 bases and the J segment 2 bases; nucleotides outside the gene matches: 14. The germline V gene encodes CDR1 SGHRS and CDR2 YFSETQ. The CDR3 totals 18 residues. The CDR3 DNA reads TGCGCCAGCAGCTTCCGTCCCGGGACAGGGTTTGGGCCCTACGAGCAGTACTTC. Encoded protein: CASSFRPGTGFGPYEQYF.

This clone has only one observation. The CDR3 sequence: CASSLRTNEKLFF. The CDR3 DNA follows: TGTGCCAGCAGCTTAAGGACTAATGAAAAACTGTTTTTT. The chain joins TRBV11-1 to TRBJ1-4; D unresolved. The V end lost 2 bases, the J end lost 2 bases, and 3 bases lay between the germline ends. The length of the CDR3 is 13 residues. Germline V lookup: CDR1 SGHAT, CDR2 FQDESV (reference sequence).

The rearrangement joins TRBV9 to TRBJ2-1; 9 bases fit TRBD1. V shed 3 bases and J 2 bases; nucleotides not matched to a gene: 6. Germline V gene lookup returns CDR1 SGDLS and CDR2 YYNGEE. The CDR3 is 16 residues long. As DNA, the CDR3 is TGTGCCAGCAGCGGACCCGGGACAGGGCCCTACAATGAGCAGTTCTTC. Translation gives CASSGPGTGPYNEQFF.

The chain employs TRBV6-5 and TRBJ2-7, with 8 bases aligning to TRBD1. The junction had 2 bases not matched to a gene; V was cut back by 7 bases and J by 3 bases. This CDR3 is built from 12 residues. Germline assignment: CDR1 MNHEY and CDR2 SVGAGI. The CDR3 nucleotides are TGTGCCAGCAAGGACAGGGTCTACGAGCAGTACTTC. Amino acids: CASKDRVYEQYF.

The CDR3, as DNA: TGCGCCAGCAGCGCCGGGACTAGCGGGGGGAAGACAGATACGCAGTATTTT. This sequence encodes CASSAGTSGGKTDTQYF. The gene calls are TRBV5-1 and TRBJ2-3; 15 bases are a match to TRBD2. Per the germline V gene, CDR1 is SGHRS and CDR2 is YFSETQ. The V segment lost 4 bases and the J segment 3 bases; nucleotides outside the gene matches: 6. The CDR3 runs to 17 residues.

This rearrangement joins TRBV27 to TRBJ2-2; either TRBD1 or TRBD2 may supply D (5 bases each). The CDR3 runs 14 residues. Germline V CDR1 and CDR2: MNHEY, SMNVEV (reference sequence). Trimming took 3 bases from V and 5 from J, leaving 10 bases between them. This CDR3 reads CASSLGWGTGELFF. CDR3 sequence (DNA): TGTGCCAGCAGTTTGGGGTGGGGGACCGGGGAGCTGTTTTTT.